A single T cell receptor beta chain is shown here with its context. The CDR3 carries no conserved terminal phenylalanine or tryptophan, so it likely arises from a read error. Both RNA and DNA were isolated together from about 21-30 mg of bulk tissue that had not been sorted. By surgical resection, the patients were treated for their primary liver carcinoma. This sample is part of a study of tumor-infiltrating lymphocytes in primary liver carcinoma. This CDR3 spans 13 amino acids. V lost 10 bases, J lost 4 bases, and 16 bases lay in between. A constant-region primer served to make TCR beta cDNA from roughly 480 ng total RNA. Researchers made the TCR beta libraries by running three nested multiplex PCR rounds with slightly modified ARM-PCR. TRBV1-TRBV30 forward primers paired with a C-beta reverse primer drove the first two PCR rounds, around 9 cycles each. TCRdb reprocessed the multiplex PCR reads via MiXCR and lists one record per CDR3 protein. The data hold 80,000 or so distinct CDR3 sequences, with approximately 62% observed a single time.

This TCR was sampled from a man aged 35-49 years with primary liver carcinoma and hepatitis B virus infection. The sequencing input was tumor-adjacent normal liver tissue. J is TRBJ2-5 and V is TRBV12-3 or TRBV12-4; D could derive from TRBD1 or TRBD2 (5 bases each). Written as DNA, the CDR3 is TGTGCCATCAGCCGGGGCTCGGGAGAGACCCAGTACTAC. It codes for CAISRGSGETQYY.